This is a list of T cell receptor beta chains from one sample in a study of blood T cell repertoires in COVID-19. Sequenced by immunoSEQ multiplex PCR; TCRdb stores in-frame clones only, minus some. The data show around 270,000 clones, 70% to 90% seen once. Sequencing was carried out using peripheral blood. These receptors all stem from a man aged 25 to 40 with active or convalescent COVID-19. Each CDR3 is given with its conserved first and last residue. A D gene is named only where the DNA matches it firmly. Clone sizes are given selectively: once, few, many, or a class where the clone is expanded.

J: TRBJ2-3
D: TRBD2
size: .
V: TRBV6-5
CDR3: CASSLDGGTTDTQYF
DNA: TGTGCCAGCAGTTTGGACGGGGGGACCACAGATACGCAGTATTTT

J: TRBJ1-1
D: .
size: once
V: TRBV12-3/TRBV12-4
CDR3: CASSSQDAGYMF
DNA: TGTGCCAGCAGTTCACAGGATGCGGGATATATGTTT

J: TRBJ2-7
D: TRBD1
size: .
V: TRBV7-9
CDR3: CASRLAGGINEQYF
DNA: TGTGCCAGCAGATTGGCAGGGGGAATTAACGAGCAGTACTTC

J: TRBJ1-4
D: .
size: .
V: TRBV4-2
CDR3: CASSQDYGTFDEKLFF
DNA: TGTGCCAGCAGCCAAGATTATGGGACATTCGATGAAAAACTGTTTTTT

J: TRBJ1-4
D: TRBD1
size: .
V: TRBV12-5
CDR3: CASGSGDRISEKLFF
DNA: TGTGCTAGTGGTTCCGGGGACAGAATCTCCGAAAAACTGTTTTTT

J: TRBJ2-2
D: TRBD1
size: .
V: TRBV19
CDR3: CASSGTVNTGELFF
DNA: TGTGCCAGTAGCGGGACAGTGAACACCGGGGAGCTGTTTTTT

J: TRBJ2-7
D: TRBD2
size: once
V: TRBV7-8
CDR3: CASSLVAGEAYEQYF
DNA: TGTGCCAGCAGCTTAGTAGCGGGGGAGGCCTACGAGCAGTACTTC

J: TRBJ1-6
D: TRBD1
size: once
V: TRBV10-2
CDR3: CASSETGGSHPLHF
DNA: TGCGCCAGCAGTGAAACAGGGGGTTCTCACCCCCTCCACTTT

J: TRBJ2-3
D: .
size: .
V: TRBV6-5
CDR3: CASSYDRITDTQYF
DNA: TGTGCCAGCAGTTACGACAGAATCACAGATACGCAGTATTTT

J: TRBJ1-2
D: .
size: .
V: TRBV6-5
CDR3: CASRNTGILFGGYTF
DNA: TGTGCCAGCAGGAATACAGGGATACTATTTGGAGGCTACACCTTC

J: TRBJ2-3
D: .
size: .
V: TRBV7-3
CDR3: CASSPGGDTQYF
DNA: TGTGCCAGCAGCCCCGGGGGAGATACGCAGTATTTT

J: TRBJ2-5
D: TRBD1
size: .
V: TRBV27
CDR3: CASSLDRARIQETQYF
DNA: TGTGCCAGCAGTTTAGACAGGGCAAGGATCCAAGAGACCCAGTACTTC

J: TRBJ1-4
D: TRBD1
size: .
V: TRBV28
CDR3: CASSLAGQGYSRQEKLFF
DNA: TGTGCCAGCAGTTTAGCGGGACAGGGCTACTCTAGGCAGGAAAAACTGTTTTTT

J: TRBJ2-1
D: TRBD2
size: .
V: TRBV9
CDR3: CASSVDSGTSVYNEQFF
DNA: TGTGCCAGCAGCGTAGATTCGGGGACTAGCGTCTACAATGAGCAGTTCTTC

J: TRBJ2-7
D: .
size: .
V: TRBV29-1
CDR3: CSAERSYEQYF
DNA: TGCAGCGCTGAACGTAGCTACGAGCAGTACTTC

J: TRBJ1-5
D: .
size: .
V: TRBV18
CDR3: CASSPERQNQPQHF
DNA: TGTGCCAGCTCACCAGAAAGACAGAATCAGCCCCAGCATTTT

J: TRBJ2-2
D: .
size: .
V: TRBV6-1
CDR3: CASSESGVPGELFF
DNA: TGTGCCAGCAGTGAGTCAGGGGTCCCCGGGGAGCTGTTTTTT

J: TRBJ2-6
D: .
size: few
V: TRBV6-6
CDR3: CASSFKRGSGANVLTF
DNA: TGTGCCAGCAGTTTCAAAAGGGGGTCTGGGGCCAACGTCCTGACTTTC

J: TRBJ2-1
D: .
size: .
V: TRBV20-1
CDR3: CSASRSQGYNEQFF
DNA: TGCAGTGCTAGTAGGAGCCAAGGTTACAATGAGCAGTTCTTC

J: TRBJ1-2
D: .
size: .
V: TRBV10-1
CDR3: CASSENGGSSYGYTF
DNA: TGCGCCAGCAGTGAGAATGGGGGGTCGAGCTATGGCTACACCTTC

J: TRBJ2-5
D: .
size: .
V: TRBV6-2/TRBV6-3
CDR3: CASSYSRLETQYF
DNA: TGTGCCAGCAGTTACTCGAGGTTAGAGACCCAGTACTTC

J: TRBJ1-3
D: .
size: .
V: TRBV7-6
CDR3: CASSLGGAGNTIYF
DNA: TGTGCCAGCAGCTTAGGAGGAGCTGGAAACACCATATATTTT

J: TRBJ2-7
D: TRBD2
size: .
V: TRBV6-1
CDR3: CASSETSGGYEQYF
DNA: TGTGCCAGCAGTGAAACTAGCGGGGGATACGAGCAGTACTTC

J: TRBJ1-1
D: TRBD1
size: .
V: TRBV7-2
CDR3: CASSDRQGLNTEAFF
DNA: TGTGCCAGCAGCGACAGACAGGGTCTGAACACTGAAGCTTTCTTT

J: TRBJ2-2
D: .
size: .
V: TRBV21-1
CDR3: CASSSGDRANTGELFF
DNA: TGTGCCAGCAGCAGTGGGGACAGGGCGAACACCGGGGAGCTGTTTTTT

J: TRBJ2-7
D: TRBD1
size: .
V: TRBV6-5
CDR3: CATHRGLNEQYF
DNA: TGTGCCACCCACAGGGGTCTGAACGAGCAGTACTTC

J: TRBJ2-7
D: TRBD2
size: .
V: TRBV15
CDR3: CATASGVGVNEQYF
DNA: TGTGCCACAGCCAGCGGGGTAGGGGTAAACGAGCAGTACTTC

J: TRBJ2-1
D: TRBD2
size: .
V: TRBV29-1
CDR3: CSAEAGGYNEQFF
DNA: TGCAGCGCCGAAGCGGGGGGATACAATGAGCAGTTCTTC

J: TRBJ2-5
D: .
size: .
V: TRBV6-5
CDR3: CASSALATALQTQYF
DNA: TGTGCCAGCAGCGCCCTAGCGACAGCACTCCAGACCCAGTACTTC

J: TRBJ1-2
D: .
size: .
V: TRBV3-1/TRBV3-2
CDR3: CASTKTGTPNYGYTF
DNA: TGTGCCAGCACCAAAACAGGGACCCCTAACTATGGCTACACCTTC

J: TRBJ2-7
D: .
size: .
V: TRBV11-1
CDR3: CASSLQVSYEQYF
DNA: TGTGCCAGCAGCTTGCAGGTATCCTACGAGCAGTACTTC

J: TRBJ2-7
D: TRBD1
size: .
V: TRBV19
CDR3: CASSGPKADRRKQTTNDEQYF
DNA: TGTGCCAGTAGTGGACCAAAAGCGGACAGGCGCAAACAGACAACCAATGACGAGCAGTACTTC

J: TRBJ2-7
D: .
size: .
V: TRBV11-2
CDR3: CASSLVGGSYEQYF
DNA: TGTGCCAGCAGCTTAGTTGGCGGCTCCTACGAGCAGTACTTC

J: TRBJ2-1
D: TRBD2
size: .
V: TRBV19
CDR3: CASSSMIDTGLGKNEQFF
DNA: TGTGCCAGTAGTTCAATGATTGACACGGGACTAGGAAAAAATGAGCAGTTCTTC

J: TRBJ2-2
D: .
size: .
V: TRBV5-4
CDR3: CARGGLDGELFF
DNA: TGTGCCAGGGGGGGGCTAGACGGGGAGCTGTTTTTT

J: TRBJ1-3
D: .
size: .
V: TRBV29-1
CDR3: CSAQTGSGNTIYF
DNA: TGCAGCGCGCAGACAGGTTCTGGAAACACCATATATTTT

J: TRBJ1-6
D: .
size: .
V: TRBV7-2
CDR3: CASSLFKNSPLHF
DNA: TGTGCCAGCAGCTTATTCAAAAATTCACCCCTCCACTTT

J: TRBJ2-7
D: .
size: .
V: TRBV2
CDR3: CASSEAQGYNEQYF
DNA: TGTGCCAGCAGTGAAGCGCAGGGGTACAACGAGCAGTACTTC

J: TRBJ1-3
D: .
size: .
V: TRBV5-1
CDR3: CASSLGATRTTIPGNTIYF
DNA: TGCGCCAGCAGCTTGGGAGCCACCCGAACGACAATCCCTGGAAACACCATATATTTT